The TCR beta chain under discussion was sequenced for a study of cytomegalovirus exposure and HLA in healthy donors. Trimming removed 5 bases at V and 5 bases at J, with 18 bases between. The CDR3 has 15 amino acids. CDR1 and CDR2 from the germline V gene are MNHEY and SVGAGI. This clone was detected a few times. Its antigen is undetermined. Points from the study as a whole: Listed as cytomegalovirus-associated were 150 or so TCR beta chains. With later analysis, a missense DCLRE1C variant became linked to TCR beta V- and J-gene trimming.

In the PCR, 60 Vbeta and 13 Jbeta primers were used. TCRdb's copy holds only in-frame clones and misses some; the assay was immunoSEQ multiplex PCR. Of under 200,000 clones listed, 87% are singletons. The chain has TRBV6-5 and TRBJ1-1; maybe TRBD1 (6 bases). Source material: PBMCs. The receptor's source is a boy between 2 and 15 years old in good health and CMV-seronegative. The CDR3 coding sequence is TGTGCCAGCAGTACATACGCCACAGGGAATACTGAAGCTTTCTTT. It encodes CASSTYATGNTEAFF.